The 3 T cell receptor beta chains presented below share a single source sample, sequenced in a study of technical replicates of blood from four donors. Only in-frame clones appear in the TCRdb table, and some are missing; sequencing was by immunoSEQ multiplex PCR. The sample holds almost 70,000 clones, 80% to 90% seen once. Sequencing input: PBMCs. The receptors derive from a human donor in good health. Some clones in this sample may be carry-over from other donors' samples.

The chain links TRBV5-1 to TRBJ2-3; D not certain. This CDR3 comprises 11 residues. Per germline, CDR1 SGHRS and CDR2 YFSETQ. Trimming shortened V by 6 bases and J by 6 bases, and 8 bases separated the two germline ends. For the CDR3, the DNA is TGCGCCAGCACAGAATCGGATACGCAGTATTTT. It codes for CASTESDTQYF.

The chain joins TRBV18 to TRBJ2-1; TRBD2 matches 9 bases. Germline CDR1 is KGHSH and CDR2 is LQKENI. The CDR3 totals 16 residues. V lost 4 bases and J lost 6; bases outside the gene matches: 10. The DNA of the CDR3 is TGTGCCAGCTCACTTTTAGGAGCGGGAGGTTTCAATGAGCAGTTCTTC. Protein product: CASSLLGAGGFNEQFF.

The chain uses TRBV5-4 and TRBJ1-6, with 9 bases identical to TRBD1. This CDR3 contains 13 residues. CDR1 and CDR2 from the germline V gene are SGHNT and YYREEE (reference sequence). V dropped 6 bases and J dropped 7; count of bases not matched to a gene: 2. The CDR3 region is CASTGTGNSPLHF. CDR3 bases: TGTGCCAGCACCGGGACAGGGAATTCACCCCTCCACTTT.